This T cell receptor (beta chain) was recovered during a study of a mutant IDH1 vaccine in newly diagnosed glioma (dated by TCRdb to the early 2020s). General notes on the study: Vaccination was initiated 4-6 weeks after radiotherapy alone, or concurrently with temozolomide cycles in the chemotherapy-containing groups. Visit V12 was the week-35 safety follow-up and visit V13 was the week-47 end of study. Of the roughly 34 treated patients, approximately 62% were male and 37.5% were female, and the mean age was roughly 38 years. Before enrollment, patients had received standard therapy of radiotherapy alone, temozolomide alone, or radiochemotherapy with temozolomide; most received the combination. Six visits were used for peripheral blood collection: V03 (baseline), V05, V07, V10, V12 and V13. For exploratory analyses, fewer than 30 treated patients had longitudinal TCRB deep sequencing done wherever samples were available. Study-wide conclusions, independent of this receptor: It was noted by the authors that analyses of patient blood samples could not be reproduced owing to sample limitations. Changes in the top peripheral T cell clonotypes picked up by TCRB sequencing did not appear to be linked to pseudoprogression. Across multiple MHC alleles, vaccine-induced immune responses were seen in more than 90% of patients. Availability determined which PBMC samples were chosen for TCRB deep sequencing.

As regards this clone: Its antigen is not yet known. Base quality data are lacking; no much larger clone is found one base away.

The meaning of the sample's time point label: week 47, end of study. A 20-mer mutant IDH1 peptide at 300 micrograms in Montanide made up each vaccine dose, which was injected subcutaneously together with topical imiquimod. Across visits V03 through V10, patients got a total of eight vaccinations, given in weeks 1, 3, 5, 7, 11, 15, 19 and 23. Donors had newly diagnosed WHO grade 3 or 4 IDH1-mutant astrocytomas with loss of nuclear ATRX. The samples were drawn from NOA16, a multicentre, single-arm, open-label phase I trial in Germany that tested a mutant IDH1 peptide vaccine in humans for the first time. The DNeasy Blood and Tissue Kit was used to extract genomic DNA from EDTA blood for TCRB sequencing. Library creation used the immunoSEQ multiplex PCR assay. Rearranged TCR beta chain sequences were amplified with the hsTCRB Kit following the manufacturer's protocol. An Illumina MiSeq was used to sequence the TCRB libraries. Regarding the original processing steps: Demultiplexing, trimming and gene mapping were performed with the kit vendor's proprietary platform. TCRdb holds this immuneACCESS table with in-frame rearrangements only. Some clones are missing; in checked studies, unresolved V genes explain under half, and the rest has no known cause. The D gene and trimming were derived from the DNA, and the V and J assignments and clone size from that table. The sample records 50,000 to 55,000 clones, about 61% of which are singletons. 4% to 5.5% of the sample goes to the ten largest clones.

The specimen comprised peripheral blood mononuclear cells (PBMCs), sampled from a glioma patient whose treatment included an IDH1 peptide vaccine. The receptor was derived from a man aged 35-49 years with glioma. Some clones in this sample may be carry-over from other donors' samples.

The DNA reads TGTGCCAGCTTTCGGGTTGGGGCCCCGGGGTCACCCCTCCACTTT. Its translation reads: CASFRVGAPGSPLHF. The V gene is TRBV6-1 and the J gene is TRBJ1-6, and possibly TRBD1, on 5 matching bases. In the germline V gene, CDR1 corresponds to MNHNS and CDR2 to SASEGT. The CDR3 covers 15 residues, taking in both the cysteine and the phenylalanine. Solely the CDR3 DNA is kept, with 45 bases framed from the first base. The trim is 8 bases for V and 10 bases for J, with a gap of 21 bases between the germline ends.